The present entry profiles one TCR beta chain with its context. Its antigen is undetermined. Newly diagnosed patients aged 18 to 65 had hyperthyroidism of under 2 months' duration. Exclusion followed for patients with uncontrolled infection, other autoimmune disease, pregnancy or lactation. The CDR3 regions of TCR beta were amplified from RNA transcripts. HTBI primers drove first-round RT-PCR of the TCR CDR3. TCRdb redid the calling of the multiplex PCR reads with MiXCR, one entry per CDR3 protein. The data contain around 450,000 distinct CDR3 sequences, 12% to 15% of them singletons. This entry comes from a study of T cells in Graves' hyperthyroidism and ophthalmopathy. As for the study in general: It was at initial diagnosis, before any treatment, that peripheral blood was collected. General study points: Peripheral blood also featured most of the thyroid clonotypes expanded above 0.001.

CDR1 is DFQATT, CDR2 SNEGSKA, per germline (reference sequence). The junction had 7 bases not matched to a gene; V was cut back by 5 bases and J by 10 bases. This CDR3 is built from 13 residues. Sequenced input: blood. The TCR comes from a woman between 18 and 29 years old with Graves' hyperthyroidism. The J gene is TRBJ2-1, the V gene TRBV20-1; 11 bases agree with TRBD2. The CDR3 DNA sequence: TGCAGTGCTGATCTAGCGGGAGGAGTCGAGCAGTTCTTC. Amino acid sequence: CSADLAGGVEQFF.